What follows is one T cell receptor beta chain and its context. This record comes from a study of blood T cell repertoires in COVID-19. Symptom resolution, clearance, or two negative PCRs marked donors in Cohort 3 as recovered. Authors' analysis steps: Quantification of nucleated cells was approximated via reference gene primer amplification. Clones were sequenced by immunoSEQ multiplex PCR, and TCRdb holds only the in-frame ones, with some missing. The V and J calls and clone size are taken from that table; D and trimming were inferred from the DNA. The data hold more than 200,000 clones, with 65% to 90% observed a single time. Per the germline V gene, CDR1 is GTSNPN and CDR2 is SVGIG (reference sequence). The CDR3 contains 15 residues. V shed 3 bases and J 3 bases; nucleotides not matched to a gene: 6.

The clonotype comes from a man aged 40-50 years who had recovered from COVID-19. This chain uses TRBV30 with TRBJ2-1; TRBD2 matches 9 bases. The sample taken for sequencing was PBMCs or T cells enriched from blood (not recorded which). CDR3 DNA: TGTGCCTGGAGAAAGCGGGGGGTGCGCTACAATGAGCAGTTCTTC. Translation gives CAWRKRGVRYNEQFF.